These 13 T cell receptor beta chains were sequenced from one sample in a study of blood T cell repertoires in COVID-19. The data were produced by immunoSEQ multiplex PCR, yet TCRdb's version contains in-frame clones alone and is incomplete. Here the sample spans around 150,000 clones, roughly 86% being singletons. The sequencing input was peripheral blood. These receptors were taken from a woman in her fifties or sixties who had recovered from COVID-19.

The chain joins TRBV7-9 to TRBJ2-7; 7 bases line up with TRBD2. V lost 3 bases and J lost 1; bases outside the gene matches: 6. Germline loops: CDR1 SEHNR, CDR2 FQNEAQ (reference sequence). This CDR3 has 15 amino acids. The CDR3 DNA reads as TGTGCCAGCAGCTTCGGCGGGGGAAGGTCCTACGAGCAGTACTTC. Its protein is CASSFGGGRSYEQYF.

CDR3 region: CASRLRGGNQPQHF. DNA for the CDR3: TGTGCCAGTAGGCTACGGGGGGGCAATCAGCCCCAGCATTTT. The rearrangement links TRBV19 to TRBJ1-5, with D perhaps matching TRBD1 (5 bases). Trimming cost V 6 bases and J 2 bases, with 11 bases left between them. This CDR3 contains 14 residues. CDR1 LNHDA and CDR2 SQIVND come from the germline V gene (reference sequence).

The chain joins TRBV7-3 to TRBJ2-3; perhaps TRBD1 as D (6 bases). Germline-derived CDR1 and CDR2 are SGHTA and FQGTGA. V gave up 5 bases and J gave up 0 bases, with 12 bases separating them. The length of the CDR3 is 15 residues. The CDR3 region is CASSTGSASTDTQYF. The CDR3 DNA sequence: TGTGCCAGCAGCACAGGGTCAGCCAGCACAGATACGCAGTATTTT.

This chain connects TRBV2 to TRBJ2-1; 10 bases are shared with TRBD1. The CDR3 length is 15 residues. The trim removed 6 bases at V and 3 bases at J, leaving 5 bases unmatched. From germline, CDR1 is SNHLY and CDR2 FYNNEI. Here the CDR3 reads CASRRGQGNYNEQFF. CDR3 DNA sequence: TGTGCCAGCAGGAGGGGACAGGGGAACTACAATGAGCAGTTCTTC.

This chain uses TRBV7-8 with TRBJ2-1, with 12 bases matching TRBD2. V was clipped by 3 bases and J by 3 bases; unmatched bases: 3. Looked up from germline, CDR1 is SGHVS and CDR2 is FQNEAQ. The CDR3 runs to 16 residues. The CDR3 reads CASSFRTSGDYNEQFF. The CDR3 coding sequence is TGTGCCAGCAGCTTCAGGACTAGCGGGGACTACAATGAGCAGTTCTTC. Full variable domain (rest looked up from reference TRBV7-8 and TRBJ2-1): GAGVSQSPRYKVAKRGQDVALRCDPISGHVSLFWYQQALGQGPEFLTYFQNEAQLDKSGLPSDRFFAERPEGSVSTLKIQRTQQEDSAVYLCASSFRTSGDYNEQFFGPGTRLTVL.

This chain links TRBV6-5 with TRBJ2-2; D possibly corresponds to TRBD2 (5 bases). There are 14 residues in the CDR3. Germline CDR1 reads MNHEY; CDR2 reads SVGAGI. Between the trimmed V and J ends, which lost 0 bases and 7 bases, there was a span of 9 bases. The DNA of the CDR3 is TGTGCCAGCAGTTACTCGGGGAGTGGCGGGGAGCTGTTTTTT. It specifies CASSYSGSGGELFF.

This chain joins TRBV2 and TRBJ1-2, with D unclear. The CDR3 is made up of 15 amino acids. V lost 8 bases and J 0 bases, leaving 16 bases between the germline ends. CDR1 is SNHLY, CDR2 FYNNEI, per germline. The CDR3 nucleotides are TGTGCCAGCGTGCAATCTCGCCCGGCTAACTATGGCTACACCTTC. It translates to CASVQSRPANYGYTF.

V gene TRBV15 combines with J gene TRBJ1-2; a possible D gene is TRBD1 (5 bases). The CDR3 has 16 amino acids. CDR1 LNHNV and CDR2 YYDKDF come from the germline V gene (reference sequence). V lost 7 bases, J lost 3 bases, and 21 bases lay in between. As DNA, the CDR3 is TGTGCCACCACCCTCCGGGGGGGGTCACCTTACTATGGCTACACCTTC. Protein product: CATTLRGGSPYYGYTF.

V usage is TRBV29-1 and J usage is TRBJ1-4, with D perhaps TRBD1 (6 bases). The CDR3 length is 15 residues. The V end was cut by 7 bases, the J end by 0 bases, with 15 bases between. The germline V gene encodes CDR1 SQVTM and CDR2 ANQGSEA. The CDR3 sequence: CSGFRDNATNEKLFF. The CDR3 DNA follows: TGCAGCGGATTCCGGGACAATGCAACTAATGAAAAACTGTTTTTT.

This chain uses TRBV3-1 (or the pseudogene TRBV3-2) with TRBJ1-4, with TRBD1 matching over 7 bases. The CDR3 is made up of 13 amino acids. The trim removed 3 bases at V and 8 bases at J, leaving 3 bases unmatched. Germline CDR1 reads LGHDT; CDR2 reads YNNKEL (reference sequence). CDR3 region: CASSQAGGEKLFF. DNA of the CDR3: TGTGCCAGCAGCCAGGCAGGGGGAGAAAAACTGTTTTTT.

The chain carries TRBV10-3 and TRBJ2-1, with TRBD2 identical over 10 bases. With V trimmed by 4 bases and J by 6 bases, 9 bases remained unmatched. Germline V lookup: CDR1 ENHRY, CDR2 SYGVKD. CDR3 length equals 16 residues. Written as DNA, the CDR3 is TGTGCCATCAGTGGAATCCCCCTAGCGGGGGTCAATGAGCAGTTCTTC. The encoded protein is CAISGIPLAGVNEQFF.

The V call is TRBV28, the J call TRBJ1-2; 7 nucleotides align to TRBD1. The germline gives CDR1 MDHEN, CDR2 SYDVKM. The CDR3 runs to 15 residues. V lost 4 bases and J lost 3; bases outside the gene matches: 8. CDR3 protein: CASSSDRVPDYGYTF. CDR3 in DNA: TGTGCCAGCAGTTCTGACAGGGTTCCCGACTATGGCTACACCTTC.

The chain links TRBV7-2 to TRBJ2-7; TRBD2 aligns across 14 bases. The J segment lost 3 bases and the V segment lost 6 bases, leaving 4 bases of the junction unmatched. The CDR3 is 15 amino acids. The V gene's germline CDR1 is SGHTA and CDR2 FQGNSA. CDR3 residues: CASRAGLAGVYEQYF. CDR3 nucleotides: TGTGCCAGCAGGGCGGGACTAGCGGGGGTCTACGAGCAGTACTTC.